This T cell receptor beta chain was captured in a study of shared clonotypes between healthy human individuals. Study as a whole: Per-donor plates numbered three CD4 naive, three CD4 memory, two CD8 naive and one CD8 memory. Findings of the study overall: Sampling included only blood; tissue repertoires likely differ.

Sorted subsets were amplified in replicate PCRs using approximately 200 ng DNA, around 30,000 T cell genomes. Sequencing was performed with immunoSEQ multiplex PCR; in TCRdb, only in-frame clones are kept and a portion is missing. This table holds hundreds of thousands of clones, more than 70% found once. Germline lookup yields CDR1 MNHEY and CDR2 SVGAGI. Trimming stripped 6 bases from V and 0 bases from J, with 9 bases between. This CDR3 comprises 14 residues. The study drew all its donors from Caucasian adults living in Nashville, Tennessee. As to this clone: As yet, its antigen is unknown.

This sequence originates from a woman in her twenties or thirties in good health. V usage is TRBV6-5 and J usage is TRBJ1-3, with unresolved D. Material for sequencing was memory CD4+ T cells sorted from blood. Stated subset: CD45RA-negative fraction. CDR3 protein: CASRFGYSGNTIYF. The CDR3 bases are TGTGCCAGCAGGTTCGGATACTCTGGAAACACCATATATTTT.